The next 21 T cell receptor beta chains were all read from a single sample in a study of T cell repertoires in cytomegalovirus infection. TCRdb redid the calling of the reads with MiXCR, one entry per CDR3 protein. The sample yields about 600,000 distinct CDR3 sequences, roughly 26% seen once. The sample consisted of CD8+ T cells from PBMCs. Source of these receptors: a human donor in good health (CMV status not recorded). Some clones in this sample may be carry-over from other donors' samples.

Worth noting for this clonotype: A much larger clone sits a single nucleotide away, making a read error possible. The CDR3, as DNA: TGTGTCAGTAACGGACAGGGGGCGGTTTATAGCACTGAAGCTTTCTTT. Translation: CVSNGQGAVYSTEAFF. The chain has TRBV19 and TRBJ1-1; 11 bases are shared with TRBD1. Germline V gives CDR1 LNHDA, CDR2 SQIVND (reference sequence). The CDR3 has 16 amino acids.

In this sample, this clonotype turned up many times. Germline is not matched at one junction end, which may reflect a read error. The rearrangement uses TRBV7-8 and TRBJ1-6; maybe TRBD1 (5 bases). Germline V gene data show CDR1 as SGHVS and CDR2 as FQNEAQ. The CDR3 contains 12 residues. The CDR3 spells CASSPRQSPEVF. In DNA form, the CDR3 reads TGTGCCAGCAGCCCTCGACAGAGCCCTGAGGTGTTT.

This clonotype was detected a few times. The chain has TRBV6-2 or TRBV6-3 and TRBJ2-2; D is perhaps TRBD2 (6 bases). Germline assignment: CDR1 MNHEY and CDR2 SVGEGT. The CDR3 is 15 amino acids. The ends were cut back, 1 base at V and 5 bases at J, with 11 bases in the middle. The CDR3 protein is CASSYLRGRTGELFF. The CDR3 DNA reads TGTGCCAGCAGTTACTTGCGGGGACGGACCGGGGAGCTGTTTTTT.

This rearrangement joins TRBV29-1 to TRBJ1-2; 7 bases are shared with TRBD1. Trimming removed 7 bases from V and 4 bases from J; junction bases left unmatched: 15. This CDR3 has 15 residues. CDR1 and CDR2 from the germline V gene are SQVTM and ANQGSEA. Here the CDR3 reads CSAESGQIELYGYTF. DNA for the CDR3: TGCAGCGCAGAATCGGGACAGATCGAGCTCTATGGCTACACCTTC. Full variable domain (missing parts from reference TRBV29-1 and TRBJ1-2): SAVISQKPSRDICQRGTSLTIQCQVDSQVTMMFWYRQQPGQSLTLIATANQGSEATYESGFVIDKFPISRPNLTFSTLTVSNMSPEDSSIYLCSAESGQIELYGYTFGSGTRLTVV.

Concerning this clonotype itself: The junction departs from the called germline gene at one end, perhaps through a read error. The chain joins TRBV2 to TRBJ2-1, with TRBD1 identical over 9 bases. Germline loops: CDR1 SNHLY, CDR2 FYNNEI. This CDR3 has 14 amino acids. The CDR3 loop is CTSSGWDRVIEQFF. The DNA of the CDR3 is TGTACCAGCAGTGGTTGGGACAGGGTGATTGAGCAGTTCTTC. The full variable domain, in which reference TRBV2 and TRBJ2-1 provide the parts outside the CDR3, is EPEVTQTPSHQVTQMGQEVILRCVPISNHLYFYWYRQILGQKVEFLVSFYNNEISEKSEIFDDQFSVERPDGSNFTLKIRSTKLEDSAMYFCTSSGWDRVIEQFFGPGTRLTVL.

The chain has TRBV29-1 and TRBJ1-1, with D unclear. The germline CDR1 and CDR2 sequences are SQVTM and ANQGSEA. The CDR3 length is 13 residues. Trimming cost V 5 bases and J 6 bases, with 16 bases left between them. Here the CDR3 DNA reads TGCAGCGTTACTAACCCGAGTGGCTCTGAAGCTTTCTTT. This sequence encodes CSVTNPSGSEAFF.

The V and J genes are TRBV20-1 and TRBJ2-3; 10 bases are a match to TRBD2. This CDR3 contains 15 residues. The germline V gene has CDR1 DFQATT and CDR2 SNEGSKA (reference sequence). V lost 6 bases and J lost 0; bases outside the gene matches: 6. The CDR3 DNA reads TGCAGTGCGCGACTAGCGGGTTCTAGCACAGATACGCAGTATTTT. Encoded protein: CSARLAGSSTDTQYF.

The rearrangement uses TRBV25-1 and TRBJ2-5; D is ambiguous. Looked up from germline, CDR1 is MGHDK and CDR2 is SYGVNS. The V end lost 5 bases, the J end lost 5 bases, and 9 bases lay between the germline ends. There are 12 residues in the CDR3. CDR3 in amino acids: CASSKSDETQYF. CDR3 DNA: TGTGCCAGCAGTAAAAGTGACGAGACCCAGTACTTC.

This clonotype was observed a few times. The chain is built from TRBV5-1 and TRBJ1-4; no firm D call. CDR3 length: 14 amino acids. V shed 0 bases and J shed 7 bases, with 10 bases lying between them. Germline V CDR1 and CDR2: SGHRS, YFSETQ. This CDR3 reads CASSLEGFGEKLFF. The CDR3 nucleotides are TGCGCCAGCAGCTTGGAAGGGTTTGGTGAAAAACTGTTTTTT.

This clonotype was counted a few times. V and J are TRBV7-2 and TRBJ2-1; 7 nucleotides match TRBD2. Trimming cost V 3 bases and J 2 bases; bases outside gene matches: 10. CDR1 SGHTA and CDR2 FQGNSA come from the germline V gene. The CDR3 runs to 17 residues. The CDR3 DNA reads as TGTGCCAGCAGCTTTATTGGGGGTACTAGCGCCTACAATGAGCAGTTCTTC. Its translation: CASSFIGGTSAYNEQFF.

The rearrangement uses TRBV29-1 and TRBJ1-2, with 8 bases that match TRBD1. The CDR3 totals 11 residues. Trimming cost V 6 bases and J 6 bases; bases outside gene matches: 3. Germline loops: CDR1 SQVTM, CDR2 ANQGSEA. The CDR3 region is CSVRTGNGYTF. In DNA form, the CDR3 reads TGCAGCGTGCGGACAGGGAATGGCTACACCTTC. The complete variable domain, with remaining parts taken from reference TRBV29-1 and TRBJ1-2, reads SAVISQKPSRDICQRGTSLTIQCQVDSQVTMMFWYRQQPGQSLTLIATANQGSEATYESGFVIDKFPISRPNLTFSTLTVSNMSPEDSSIYLCSVRTGNGYTFGSGTRLTVV.

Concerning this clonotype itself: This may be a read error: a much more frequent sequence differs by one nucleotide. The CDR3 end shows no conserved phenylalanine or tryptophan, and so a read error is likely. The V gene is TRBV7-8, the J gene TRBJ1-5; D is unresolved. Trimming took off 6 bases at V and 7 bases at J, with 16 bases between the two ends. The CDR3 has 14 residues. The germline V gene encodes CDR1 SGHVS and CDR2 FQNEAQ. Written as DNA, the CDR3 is TGTGCCAGCAGTAGAGCGGCGGTGGTGCAGCCCCAGCATGTT. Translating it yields CASSRAAVVQPQHV.

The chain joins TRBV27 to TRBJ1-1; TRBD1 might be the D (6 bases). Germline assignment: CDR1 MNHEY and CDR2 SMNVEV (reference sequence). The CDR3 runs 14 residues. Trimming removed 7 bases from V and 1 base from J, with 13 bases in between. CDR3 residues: CASMFGQSNTEAFF. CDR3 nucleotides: TGTGCCAGCATGTTCGGACAGTCGAACACTGAAGCTTTCTTT.

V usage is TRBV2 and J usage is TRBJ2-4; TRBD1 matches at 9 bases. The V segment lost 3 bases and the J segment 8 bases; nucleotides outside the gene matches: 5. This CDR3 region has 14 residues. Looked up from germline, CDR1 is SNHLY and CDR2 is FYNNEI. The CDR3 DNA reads TGTGCCAGCAGTGACGGACAGGGGTTGGACATTCAGTACTTC. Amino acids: CASSDGQGLDIQYF.

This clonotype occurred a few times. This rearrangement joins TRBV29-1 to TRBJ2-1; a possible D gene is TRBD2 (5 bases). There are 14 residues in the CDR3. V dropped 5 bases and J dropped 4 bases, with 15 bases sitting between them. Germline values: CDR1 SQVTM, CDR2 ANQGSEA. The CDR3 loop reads CSVPREGRYNEQFF. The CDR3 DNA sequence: TGCAGCGTTCCCCGAGAGGGCAGATACAATGAGCAGTTCTTC.

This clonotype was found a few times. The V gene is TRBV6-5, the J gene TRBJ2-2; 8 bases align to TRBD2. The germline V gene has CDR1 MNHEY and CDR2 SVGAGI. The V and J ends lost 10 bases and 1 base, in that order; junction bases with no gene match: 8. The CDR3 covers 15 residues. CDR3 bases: TGTGCCACCGGCGGGGGGCTAAGGAACACCGGGGAGCTGTTTTTT. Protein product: CATGGGLRNTGELFF.

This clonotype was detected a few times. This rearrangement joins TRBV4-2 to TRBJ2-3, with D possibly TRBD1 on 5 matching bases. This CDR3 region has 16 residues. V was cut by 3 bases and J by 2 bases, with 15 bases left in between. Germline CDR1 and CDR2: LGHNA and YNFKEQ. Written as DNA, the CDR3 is TGTGCCAGCAGCCACTTAGGGCTAGGGGTCACAGATACGCAGTATTTT. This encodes CASSHLGLGVTDTQYF.

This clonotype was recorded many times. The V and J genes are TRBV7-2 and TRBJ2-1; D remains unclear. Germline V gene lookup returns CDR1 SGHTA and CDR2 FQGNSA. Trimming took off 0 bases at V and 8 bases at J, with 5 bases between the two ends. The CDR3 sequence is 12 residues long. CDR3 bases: TGTGCCAGCAGCTTAGCGTCAGATGAGCAGTTCTTC. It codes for CASSLASDEQFF.

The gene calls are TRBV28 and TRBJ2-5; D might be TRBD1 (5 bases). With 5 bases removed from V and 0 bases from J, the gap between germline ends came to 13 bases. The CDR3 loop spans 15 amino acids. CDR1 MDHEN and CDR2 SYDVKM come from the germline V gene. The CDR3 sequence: CASSPMTDYQETQYF. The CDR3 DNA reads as TGTGCCAGCAGTCCGATGACAGATTACCAAGAGACCCAGTACTTC.

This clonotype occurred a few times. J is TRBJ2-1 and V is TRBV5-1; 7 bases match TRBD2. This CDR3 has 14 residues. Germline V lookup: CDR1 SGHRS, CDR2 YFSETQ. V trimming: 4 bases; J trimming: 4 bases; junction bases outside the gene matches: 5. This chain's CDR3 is CASSQPGGYNEQFF. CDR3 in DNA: TGCGCCAGCAGCCAACCCGGGGGGTACAATGAGCAGTTCTTC.

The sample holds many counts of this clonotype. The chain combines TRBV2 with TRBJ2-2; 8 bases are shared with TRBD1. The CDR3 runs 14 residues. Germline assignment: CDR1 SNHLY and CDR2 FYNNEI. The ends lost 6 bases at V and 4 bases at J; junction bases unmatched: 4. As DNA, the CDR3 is TGTGCCAGCAGCCCAGGGGGCATCACCGGGGAGCTGTTTTTT. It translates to CASSPGGITGELFF.